This T cell receptor beta chain is drawn from a study of T cell responses to AZD1222 COVID-19 vaccine. Study results and caveats: Spike-specific TCR breadth and depth rose after two AZD1222 doses. Baseline serology detected seropositivity in only six AZD1222 recipients. Distributed over spike, vaccine-associated CD4 TCRs predominated at 160-218 and 743-854.

Using immunoSEQ multiplex PCR, the repertoire was profiled, and TCRdb retains in-frame clones only, with some absent. Among tens of thousands of clones listed, around four fifths were seen once. On this clone: Its antigen is unidentified.

CDR3 length equals 13 residues. Looked up from germline, CDR1 is LNHDA and CDR2 is SQIVND (reference sequence). V lost 5 bases to trimming and J lost 6 bases, with 13 bases between them. Sample: peripheral blood, taken on day 0 of AZD1222 vaccination. The chain employs TRBV19 and TRBJ1-1; D uncertain. The receptor was isolated from an adult in good health. The CDR3 region is CASSPSRSPEAFF. CDR3 bases: TGTGCCAGTAGTCCCTCTAGGAGTCCTGAAGCTTTCTTT. The full variable domain, completed using reference TRBV19 and TRBJ1-1, is DGGITQSPKYLFRKEGQNVTLSCEQNLNHDAMYWYRQDPGQGLRLIYYSQIVNDFQKGDIAEGYSVSREKKESFPLTVTSAQKNPTAFYLCASSPSRSPEAFFGQGTRLTVV.